A selection of T cell receptor beta chains follows, all from one sample in a study of T cell repertoires and HLA-DP antigens. Sequencing used immunoSEQ multiplex PCR; TCRdb keeps in-frame clones, though not all of them. The repertoire holds around 110,000 clones, about 91% seen once, with about 0.27% in the top ten. No cognate antigen is known for these TCRs. The sample comprised CD4+ T cells from PBMCs. The receptor source for this set is a woman between 18 and 29 years old in good health and CMV-seronegative. CDR3s include the opening cysteine and the closing phenylalanine or tryptophan. Each record gives: J gene, V gene, D gene, clone size, CDR3 DNA, CDR3 protein. D genes are given only for firm matches. Not every row has a clone size; where given, it reads once, few, many or a size class.

TRBJ1-6,TRBV2,TRBD1,.,TGTGCCAGCAGTGTGACAGGGCCTAATTCACCCCTCCACTTT,CASSVTGPNSPLHF
TRBJ1-1,TRBV11-2,.,.,TGTGCCAGCAGCTTAGATCCAGGGGCTGAAGCTTTCTTT,CASSLDPGAEAFF
TRBJ2-1,TRBV7-3,TRBD2,once,TGTGCCAGCAGCTTAACGGGACTAGCGGACGATGAGCAGTTCTTC,CASSLTGLADDEQFF
TRBJ2-3,TRBV6-6,TRBD2,.,TGTGCCAGCAGTAAAGGCGGGAGAGGATCAGATACGCAGTATTTT,CASSKGGRGSDTQYF
TRBJ2-1,TRBV7-6,.,.,TGTGCCAGCAGCCGTCGCGGAGGCGGGATGTACAATGAGCAGTTCTTC,CASSRRGGGMYNEQFF
TRBJ1-3,TRBV18,.,.,TGTGCCAGCTCACCTGAAGGAGGAGGAAACACCATATATTTT,CASSPEGGGNTIYF
TRBJ2-5,TRBV5-6,.,.,TGTGCCAGCAGCTTTGGGCCCCAAGAGACCCAGTACTTC,CASSFGPQETQYF
TRBJ2-7,TRBV28,TRBD1,once,TGTGCCAGCAGTTTATTCGGGACAGGGTCCTACGAGCAGTACTTC,CASSLFGTGSYEQYF
TRBJ2-5,TRBV2,TRBD1,.,TGTGCCAGCAGTCATGACAGGGGAGAGACCCAGTACTTC,CASSHDRGETQYF
TRBJ1-5,TRBV5-1,.,.,TGCGCCAGCAGCTTGGGCGGATATAGCAATCAGCCCCAGCATTTT,CASSLGGYSNQPQHF
TRBJ2-5,TRBV7-8,.,.,TGTGCCAGCAACCCTATAAGCGAGACCCAGTACTTC,CASNPISETQYF
TRBJ2-3,TRBV18,.,.,TGTGCCAGCTCACCACTGGCCTCAGATACGCAGTATTTT,CASSPLASDTQYF
TRBJ1-3,TRBV18,.,.,TGTGCCAGCTCACGGGGGGTCGGAAACACCATATATTTT,CASSRGVGNTIYF